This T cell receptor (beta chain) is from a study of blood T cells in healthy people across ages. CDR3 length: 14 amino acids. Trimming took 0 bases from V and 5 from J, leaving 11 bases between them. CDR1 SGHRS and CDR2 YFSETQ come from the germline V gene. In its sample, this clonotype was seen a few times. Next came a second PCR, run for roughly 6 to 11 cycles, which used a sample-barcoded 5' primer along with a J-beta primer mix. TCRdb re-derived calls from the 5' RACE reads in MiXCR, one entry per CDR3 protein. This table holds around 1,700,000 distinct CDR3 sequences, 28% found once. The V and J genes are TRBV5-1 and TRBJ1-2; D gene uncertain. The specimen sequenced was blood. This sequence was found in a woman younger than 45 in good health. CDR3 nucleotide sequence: TGCGCCAGCAGCTTGGAACAGACCGAATATGGCTACACCTTC. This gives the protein CASSLEQTEYGYTF.